The 10 T cell receptor beta chains below come from one sample, sequenced in a study of cytomegalovirus exposure and HLA in healthy donors. PCR employed 60 Vbeta and 13 Jbeta primers. Assay: immunoSEQ multiplex PCR; the TCRdb copy retains only in-frame clones and omits some. The sample yields about 92,000 clones, about 84% seen once. Sequencing was done on a sample of PBMCs. The receptors come from a girl aged 2-15 years in good health and CMV-seropositive.

The chain joins TRBV6-4 to TRBJ2-1, with a tentative D call TRBD1 (5 bases). The V and J ends lost 4 bases and 3 bases respectively, with 7 bases between them. The CDR3 extends over 13 amino acids. Germline V gene lookup returns CDR1 MRHNA and CDR2 SNTAGT. The CDR3 protein is CASSADSYNEQFF. CDR3 DNA: TGTGCCAGCAGTGCCGACAGCTACAATGAGCAGTTCTTC.

The V and J genes are TRBV2 and TRBJ2-7; 7 nucleotides line up with TRBD2. J lost 0 bases, V lost 8 bases, and 10 bases had no gene match. Germline V CDR1 and CDR2: SNHLY, FYNNEI. This CDR3 has 15 residues. CDR3: CASRPGRGISYEQYF. The CDR3 coding sequence is TGTGCCAGCCGTCCGGGGAGGGGCATCTCCTACGAGCAGTACTTC.

The chain employs TRBV25-1 and TRBJ2-3; 8 nucleotides align to TRBD2. The germline gives CDR1 MGHDK, CDR2 SYGVNS. V lost 4 bases, J lost 12 bases, and 9 bases stayed unmatched. The CDR3 has 13 residues. The DNA for the CDR3 is TGTGCCAGCAGTGTAACGAGCGGGGGCCATCAGTATTTT. Its translation: CASSVTSGGHQYF.

The genes are TRBV29-1 and TRBJ1-2; TRBD1 aligns across 9 bases. Per germline, CDR1 SQVTM and CDR2 ANQGSEA. V was pared by 0 bases and J by 6 bases, with 8 bases of the junction left unmatched. The CDR3 consists of 15 residues. CDR3 DNA sequence: TGCAGCGTTGAAGATTTATGGGGACAGGGTCATGGCTACACCTTC. Its translation: CSVEDLWGQGHGYTF.

CDR3 coding DNA: TGTGCCAGTAGGAGGGAGGGGAATGAGCAGTTCTTC. Residues: CASRREGNEQFF. The rearrangement joins TRBV19 to TRBJ2-1; 7 bases map to TRBD2. Trimming at V came to 6 bases and at J to 7 bases, leaving 3 bases not matched to a gene. Looked up from germline, CDR1 is LNHDA and CDR2 is SQIVND (reference sequence). The CDR3 contains 12 residues.

The V call is TRBV9, the J call TRBJ1-2; 8 bases map to TRBD1. The CDR3 has 14 residues. CDR1 SGDLS and CDR2 YYNGEE come from the germline V gene. Losses at the gene ends were 2 bases for V and 7 bases for J; bases not matched to a gene: 7. The CDR3 protein is CASSVSGGASGYTF. In DNA, the CDR3 is TGTGCCAGCAGCGTGTCAGGGGGCGCGTCTGGCTACACCTTC.

The chain combines TRBV28 with TRBJ2-3; a weak D match, TRBD1 (6 bases). This CDR3 spans 16 amino acids. The germline gives CDR1 MDHEN, CDR2 SYDVKM. V was clipped by 5 bases and J by 2 bases, with 17 bases between them. CDR3 nucleotides: TGTGCCAGCAGTCCTATCTTAGGGGGAGTCACAGATACGCAGTATTTT. It codes for CASSPILGGVTDTQYF. Complete variable domain (other parts from reference TRBV28 and TRBJ2-3): DVKVTQSSRYLVKRTGEKVFLECVQDMDHENMFWYRQDPGLGLRLIYFSYDVKMKEKGDIPEGYSVSREKKERFSLILESASTNQTSMYLCASSPILGGVTDTQYFGPGTRLTVL.

The chain combines TRBV30 with TRBJ1-1; tentative D call: TRBD1 (5 bases). This CDR3 comprises 12 residues. The V end was cut by 0 bases, the J end by 8 bases, with 10 bases between. The germline V gene has CDR1 GTSNPN and CDR2 SVGIG (reference sequence). The CDR3: CAWSVRQPEAFF. The CDR3 DNA is TGTGCCTGGAGTGTACGACAGCCAGAAGCTTTCTTT.

The V gene is TRBV5-6, the J gene TRBJ2-2, with a tentative D call TRBD2 (6 bases). Per germline, CDR1 SGHDT and CDR2 YYEEEE. The CDR3 has 14 amino acids. The V end lost 0 bases, the J end lost 8 bases, and 11 bases lay between the germline ends. The chain's CDR3 is CASSLDLALGELFF. CDR3 nucleotide sequence: TGTGCCAGCAGCTTGGATCTAGCGCTGGGGGAGCTGTTTTTT.

The V and J genes are TRBV28 and TRBJ1-5; D gene uncertain. The germline V gene has CDR1 MDHEN and CDR2 SYDVKM. Trimming stripped 6 bases from V and 5 bases from J, with 8 bases between. The CDR3 is 12 residues long. CDR3 sequence: CASRDGHQPQHF. The CDR3 bases are TGTGCCAGCAGAGATGGCCATCAGCCCCAGCATTTT.